These T cell receptor beta chains were read from a single sample in a study of blood T cell repertoires in COVID-19. TCRdb's table, derived via immunoSEQ multiplex PCR, lists solely in-frame clones and lacks some. The table shows approximately 200,000 clones, with approximately 80% occurring only once. The sequencing input was PBMCs or T cells enriched from blood (not recorded which). These receptors all come from a man aged 40-49 years who had recovered from COVID-19. CDR3s include the opening cysteine and the closing phenylalanine or tryptophan. Fields, in order: CDR3 protein, CDR3 DNA, V gene, J gene, clone size, D gene. A D gene is named only where the DNA matches it firmly. Expanded clones get a size class; other rows say once, few or many, or leave the size out.

CDR3: CATSPPQGNTEAFF
DNA: TGTGCCACCAGTCCTCCGCAGGGTAACACTGAAGCTTTCTTT
V: TRBV15
J: TRBJ1-1
size: many
D: NA

CDR3: CASSRDRGNTGELFF
DNA: TGTGCCAGCAGCAGGGATAGGGGGAACACCGGGGAGCTGTTTTTT
V: TRBV6-5
J: TRBJ2-2
size: NA
D: NA

CDR3: CAIRDSGSTYEQYF
DNA: TGTGCCATCAGGGACAGTGGGTCTACCTACGAGCAGTACTTC
V: TRBV10-3
J: TRBJ2-7
size: NA
D: NA

CDR3: CASSHTGTGSYEQYF
DNA: TGTGCCAGCAGTCATACCGGGACAGGGTCCTACGAGCAGTACTTC
V: TRBV28
J: TRBJ2-7
size: NA
D: TRBD1

CDR3: CSVVKQGSTDTQYF
DNA: TGCAGCGTTGTAAAACAGGGGAGCACAGATACGCAGTATTTT
V: TRBV29-1
J: TRBJ2-3
size: NA
D: TRBD1

CDR3: CASSAKPMPMSSYNEQFF
DNA: TGTGCCAGCAGCGCAAAGCCTATGCCTATGAGCTCCTACAATGAGCAGTTCTTC
V: TRBV9
J: TRBJ2-1
size: NA
D: NA

CDR3: CASSWTSGGGVSYNEQFF
DNA: TGTGCCAGCAGCTGGACTAGCGGAGGGGGGGTCTCCTACAATGAGCAGTTCTTC
V: TRBV21-1
J: TRBJ2-1
size: NA
D: NA

CDR3: CASRPGHTQGNTIYF
DNA: TGTGCCAGCAGACCCGGACACACTCAGGGAAACACCATATATTTT
V: TRBV11-2
J: TRBJ1-3
size: once
D: NA

CDR3: CASSYLRDRNTYEQYF
DNA: TGTGCCAGCAGTTACCTGCGGGACAGGAATACCTACGAGCAGTACTTC
V: TRBV6-2/TRBV6-3
J: TRBJ2-7
size: NA
D: TRBD1

CDR3: CASSQESRGSEQFF
DNA: TGCGCCAGCAGCCAAGAGAGTCGGGGAAGTGAGCAGTTCTTC
V: TRBV4-3
J: TRBJ2-1
size: NA
D: NA

CDR3: CASSIRTSGQNEQFF
DNA: TGTGCCAGTAGTATCCGGACTAGCGGGCAAAATGAGCAGTTCTTC
V: TRBV19
J: TRBJ2-1
size: once
D: TRBD2

CDR3: CSLGGGDGLAFF
DNA: TGCAGCCTCGGTGGGGGGGACGGGTTAGCTTTCTTT
V: TRBV29-1
J: TRBJ1-1
size: NA
D: NA

CDR3: CAWGTSGNQPQHF
DNA: TGTGCCTGGGGGACTAGCGGTAATCAGCCCCAGCATTTT
V: TRBV30
J: TRBJ1-5
size: NA
D: NA

CDR3: CASSVERLLETQYF
DNA: TGTGCCAGCAGTGTAGAGCGGCTCCTCGAGACCCAGTACTTC
V: TRBV2
J: TRBJ2-5
size: NA
D: NA

CDR3: CASSRNWGDIQYF
DNA: TGTGCCAGTAGCCGGAATTGGGGGGACATTCAGTACTTC
V: TRBV19
J: TRBJ2-4
size: NA
D: NA

CDR3: CASSYSTGSGFRKPQHF
DNA: TGTGCCAGCAGTTACTCGACGGGTTCGGGGTTTCGCAAGCCCCAGCATTTT
V: TRBV6-2/TRBV6-3
J: TRBJ1-5
size: NA
D: NA

CDR3: CSVDVTSGDEQFF
DNA: TGCAGCGTTGACGTGACTAGCGGGGATGAGCAGTTCTTC
V: TRBV29-1
J: TRBJ2-1
size: NA
D: TRBD2

CDR3: CASSPGGGRSETQYF
DNA: TGTGCCAGCAGCCCCGGGGGCGGGAGGAGTGAGACCCAGTACTTC
V: TRBV7-3
J: TRBJ2-5
size: NA
D: TRBD2

CDR3: CASSLSGGQAKNIQYF
DNA: TGTGCCAGCAGCTTGTCAGGTGGACAGGCAAAAAACATTCAGTACTTC
V: TRBV7-2
J: TRBJ2-4
size: NA
D: TRBD1

CDR3: CASSQGQTPNEKLFF
DNA: TGTGCCAGCAGTCAGGGACAGACCCCTAATGAAAAACTGTTTTTT
V: TRBV2
J: TRBJ1-4
size: NA
D: TRBD1

CDR3: CASSLQGTNEKLFF
DNA: TGTGCCAGCAGTCTACAGGGGACTAATGAAAAACTGTTTTTT
V: TRBV27
J: TRBJ1-4
size: NA
D: TRBD1

CDR3: CASSVGLANYGYTF
DNA: TGTGCCAGCAGCGTCGGACTAGCTAACTATGGCTACACCTTC
V: TRBV5-6
J: TRBJ1-2
size: NA
D: NA

CDR3: CASSLDPRGASGNTIYF
DNA: TGCGCCAGCAGCTTGGACCCCCGGGGGGCCTCTGGAAACACCATATATTTT
V: TRBV5-1
J: TRBJ1-3
size: NA
D: NA

CDR3: CASSWTSGSTDTQYF
DNA: TGTGCCAGCAGCTGGACTAGCGGGAGCACAGATACGCAGTATTTT
V: TRBV7-9
J: TRBJ2-3
size: NA
D: TRBD2

CDR3: CASSQDPLSGNTIYF
DNA: TGCGCCAGCAGCCAAGATCCCCTTTCCGGAAACACCATATATTTT
V: TRBV4-1
J: TRBJ1-3
size: NA
D: NA

CDR3: CASSIQVWNTEAFF
DNA: TGTGCCAGTAGTATTCAGGTTTGGAACACTGAAGCTTTCTTT
V: TRBV19
J: TRBJ1-1
size: NA
D: NA

CDR3: CSVHTQNTEAFF
DNA: TGCAGCGTTCACACACAGAACACTGAAGCTTTCTTT
V: TRBV29-1
J: TRBJ1-1
size: NA
D: NA

CDR3: CATSDSENQPQHF
DNA: TGTGCCACCAGTGATTCGGAGAACCAGCCCCAGCATTTT
V: TRBV24-1
J: TRBJ1-5
size: NA
D: NA

CDR3: CASRRSGANVLTF
DNA: TGTGCCAGCCGGAGGTCTGGGGCCAACGTCCTGACTTTC
V: TRBV7-8
J: TRBJ2-6
size: NA
D: NA

CDR3: CAWSVNSNTGELFF
DNA: TGTGCCTGGAGTGTAAACTCCAACACCGGGGAGCTGTTTTTT
V: TRBV30
J: TRBJ2-2
size: NA
D: NA

CDR3: CASHSSSGNTIYF
DNA: TGTGCCAGCCATAGTAGCTCTGGAAACACCATATATTTT
V: TRBV2
J: TRBJ1-3
size: once
D: NA

CDR3: CASSYSDSQLGSPLHF
DNA: TGTGCCAGCAGTTACTCGGACAGCCAGCTTGGGTCACCCCTCCACTTT
V: TRBV6-5
J: TRBJ1-6
size: NA
D: NA